This T cell receptor (beta chain) was captured by sequencing in a study of T-cell memory formation after mild COVID-19. Whole-study context: Among the donors, TCR clusters were largely specific to each donor. Whole-study findings and limits: Several responding clones turned up in pre-infection memory, indicating that cross-reactive memory may have taken part. A second wave of clones peaked on day 37, and their SARS-CoV-2 specificity went unconfirmed.

The CDR3 runs to 14 residues. Germline CDR1 SQVTM, CDR2 ANQGSEA. J was trimmed by 7 bases and V by 4 bases; bases with no gene match: 7. It was 5'RACE with constant-segment primers that produced the TCR alpha and TCR beta cDNA libraries, which carried sample barcodes and UMIs. MiXCR was run by TCRdb on the 5' RACE reads, yielding one entry per CDR3 protein. Of 350,000 to 500,000 distinct CDR3 sequences listed, 20% to 25% are singletons. Of note for this clonotype: Its matching antigen is unknown.

This chain uses TRBV29-1 with TRBJ1-4, with 9 bases aligning to TRBD1. Specimen: PBMCs or a T cell subset sorted from them (not recorded which). The source is an adult woman who had mild COVID-19 (a few samples of this study predate the infection). Cell type and time point are not known. The CDR3 loop reads CSVVDRGAGEKLFF. The CDR3 region has the DNA TGCAGCGTTGTGGACAGGGGAGCTGGTGAAAAACTGTTTTTT.